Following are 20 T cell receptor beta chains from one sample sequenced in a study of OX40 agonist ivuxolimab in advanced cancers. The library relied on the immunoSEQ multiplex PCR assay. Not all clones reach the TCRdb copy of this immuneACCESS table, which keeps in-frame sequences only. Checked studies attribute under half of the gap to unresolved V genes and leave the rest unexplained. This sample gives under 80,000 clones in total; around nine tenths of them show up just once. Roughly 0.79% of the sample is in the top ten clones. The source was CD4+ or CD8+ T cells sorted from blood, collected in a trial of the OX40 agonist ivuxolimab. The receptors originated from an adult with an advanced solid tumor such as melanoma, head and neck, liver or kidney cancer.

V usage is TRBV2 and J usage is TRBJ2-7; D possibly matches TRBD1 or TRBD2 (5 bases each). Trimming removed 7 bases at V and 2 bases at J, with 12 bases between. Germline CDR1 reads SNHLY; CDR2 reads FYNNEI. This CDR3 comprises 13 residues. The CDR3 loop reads CASTGRPAYEQYF. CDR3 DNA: TGTGCCAGCACGGGACGGCCCGCCTACGAGCAGTACTTC.

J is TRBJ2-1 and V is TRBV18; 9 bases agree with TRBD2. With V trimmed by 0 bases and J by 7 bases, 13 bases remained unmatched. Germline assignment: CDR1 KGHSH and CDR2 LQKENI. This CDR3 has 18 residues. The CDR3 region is CASSPPGRGREGRNEQFF. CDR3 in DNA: TGTGCCAGCTCACCACCGGGACGGGGGCGGGAGGGCCGAAATGAGCAGTTCTTC.

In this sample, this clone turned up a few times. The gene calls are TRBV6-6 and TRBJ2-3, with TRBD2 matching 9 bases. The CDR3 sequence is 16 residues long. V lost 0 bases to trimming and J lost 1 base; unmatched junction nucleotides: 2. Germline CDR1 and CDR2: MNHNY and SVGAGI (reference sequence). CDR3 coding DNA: TGTGCCAGCAGTTACTCCTCTAGCGGGGGCACAGATACGCAGTATTTT. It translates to CASSYSSSGGTDTQYF.

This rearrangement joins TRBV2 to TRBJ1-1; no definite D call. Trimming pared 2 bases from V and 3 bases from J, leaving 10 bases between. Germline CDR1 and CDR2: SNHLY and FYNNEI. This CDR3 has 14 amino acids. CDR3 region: CASSEFRSDTEAFF. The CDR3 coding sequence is TGTGCCAGCAGTGAATTCAGGTCGGACACTGAAGCTTTCTTT.

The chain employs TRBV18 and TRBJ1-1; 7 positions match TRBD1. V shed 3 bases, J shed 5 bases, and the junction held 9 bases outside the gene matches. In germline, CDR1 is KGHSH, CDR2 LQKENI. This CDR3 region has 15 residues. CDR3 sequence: CASSPGTDLWTEAFF. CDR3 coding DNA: TGTGCCAGCTCACCGGGGACAGACCTGTGGACTGAAGCTTTCTTT.

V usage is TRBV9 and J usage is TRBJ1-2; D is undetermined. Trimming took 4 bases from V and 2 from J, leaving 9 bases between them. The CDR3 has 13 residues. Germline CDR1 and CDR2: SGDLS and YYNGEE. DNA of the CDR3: TGTGCCAGCAGCCCTGATATAAACTATGGCTACACCTTC. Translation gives CASSPDINYGYTF. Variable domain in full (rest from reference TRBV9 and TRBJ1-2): DSGVTQTPKHLITATGQRVTLRCSPRSGDLSVYWYQQSLDQGLQFLIQYYNGEERAKGNILERFSAQQFPDLHSELNLSSLELGDSALYFCASSPDINYGYTFGSGTRLTVV.

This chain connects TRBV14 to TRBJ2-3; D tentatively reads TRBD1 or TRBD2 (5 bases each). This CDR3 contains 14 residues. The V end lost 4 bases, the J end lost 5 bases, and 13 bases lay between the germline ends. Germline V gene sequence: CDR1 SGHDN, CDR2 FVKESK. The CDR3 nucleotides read TGTGCCAGCAGCCCCCCTGGGACGCAAGATACGCAGTATTTT. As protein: CASSPPGTQDTQYF.

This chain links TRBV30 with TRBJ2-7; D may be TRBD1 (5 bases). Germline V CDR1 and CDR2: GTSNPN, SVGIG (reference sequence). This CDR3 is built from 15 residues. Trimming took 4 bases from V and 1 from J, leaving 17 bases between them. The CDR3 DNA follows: TGTGCCTGGACCCCCCCATATACAGGATCCTACGAGCAGTACTTC. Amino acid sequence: CAWTPPYTGSYEQYF.

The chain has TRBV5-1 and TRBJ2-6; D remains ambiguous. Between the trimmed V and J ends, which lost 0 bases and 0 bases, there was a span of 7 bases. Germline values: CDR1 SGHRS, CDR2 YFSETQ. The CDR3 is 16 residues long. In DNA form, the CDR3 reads TGCGCCAGCAGCTTGGGTGGAGCCTCTGGGGCCAACGTCCTGACTTTC. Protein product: CASSLGGASGANVLTF.

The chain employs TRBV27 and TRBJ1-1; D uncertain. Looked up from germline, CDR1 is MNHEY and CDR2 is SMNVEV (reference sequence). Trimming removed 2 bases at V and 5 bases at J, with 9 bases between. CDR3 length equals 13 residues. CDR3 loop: CASSLREWTEAFF. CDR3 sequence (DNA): TGTGCCAGCAGTTTACGGGAGTGGACTGAAGCTTTCTTT.

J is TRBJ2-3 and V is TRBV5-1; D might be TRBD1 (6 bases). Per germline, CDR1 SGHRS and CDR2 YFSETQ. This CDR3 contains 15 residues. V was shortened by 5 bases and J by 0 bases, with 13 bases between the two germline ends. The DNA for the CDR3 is TGCGCCAGCAGAGACGGGACATCGAGCACAGATACGCAGTATTTT. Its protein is CASRDGTSSTDTQYF.

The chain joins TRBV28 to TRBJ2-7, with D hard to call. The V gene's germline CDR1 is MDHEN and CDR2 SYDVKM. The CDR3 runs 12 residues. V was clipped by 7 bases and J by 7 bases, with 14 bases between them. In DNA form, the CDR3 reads TGTGCCAGCACATCTTACCGGATGGAGCAGTACTTC. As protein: CASTSYRMEQYF.

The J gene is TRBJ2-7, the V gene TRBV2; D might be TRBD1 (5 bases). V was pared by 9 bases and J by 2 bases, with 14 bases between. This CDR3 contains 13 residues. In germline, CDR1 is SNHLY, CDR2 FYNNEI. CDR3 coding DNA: TGTGCCAGGACACAGGTGACCCCCTACGAGCAGTACTTC. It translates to CARTQVTPYEQYF.

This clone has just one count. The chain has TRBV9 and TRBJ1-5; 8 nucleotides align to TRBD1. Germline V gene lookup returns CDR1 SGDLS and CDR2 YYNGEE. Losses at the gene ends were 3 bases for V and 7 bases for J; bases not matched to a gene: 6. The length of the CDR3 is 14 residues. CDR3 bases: TGTGCCAGCAGCGCAGGACAGGGCCGACAGCCCCAGCATTTT. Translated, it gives CASSAGQGRQPQHF.

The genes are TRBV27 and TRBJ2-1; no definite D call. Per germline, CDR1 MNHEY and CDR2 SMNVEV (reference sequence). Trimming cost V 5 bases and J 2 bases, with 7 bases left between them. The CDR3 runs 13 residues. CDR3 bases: TGTGCCAGCAGTGGCGATACCTACAATGAGCAGTTCTTC. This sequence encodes CASSGDTYNEQFF.

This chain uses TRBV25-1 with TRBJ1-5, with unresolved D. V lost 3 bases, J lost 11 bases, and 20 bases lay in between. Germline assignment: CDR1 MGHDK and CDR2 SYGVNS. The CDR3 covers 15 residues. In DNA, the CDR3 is TGTGCCAGCAGTGACGGAGGGAGAGGGAGGGTCGCCCAGCATTTT. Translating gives CASSDGGRGRVAQHF.

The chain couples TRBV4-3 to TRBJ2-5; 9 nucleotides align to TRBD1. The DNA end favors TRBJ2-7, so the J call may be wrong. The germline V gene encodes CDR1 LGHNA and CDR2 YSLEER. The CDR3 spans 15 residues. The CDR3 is CASSLGQGSSYEQYF. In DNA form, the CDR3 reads TGCGCCAGCAGCCTTGGACAGGGGAGCTCCTACGAGCAGTACTTC.

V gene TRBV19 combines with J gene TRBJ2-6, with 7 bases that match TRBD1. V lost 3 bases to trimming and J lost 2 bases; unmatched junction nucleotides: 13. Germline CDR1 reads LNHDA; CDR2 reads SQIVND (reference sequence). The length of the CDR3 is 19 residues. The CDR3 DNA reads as TGTGCCAGTAGTATTCCCACCCTGACAGGGATCCCTGGGGCCAACGTCCTGACTTTC. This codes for CASSIPTLTGIPGANVLTF.

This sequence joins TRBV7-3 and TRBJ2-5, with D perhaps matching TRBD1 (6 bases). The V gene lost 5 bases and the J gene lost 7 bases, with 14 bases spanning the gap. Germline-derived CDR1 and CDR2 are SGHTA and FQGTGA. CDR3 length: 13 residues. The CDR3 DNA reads TGTGCCAGCAGCAACCTACAGGGTACGACCCAGTACTTC. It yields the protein CASSNLQGTTQYF.

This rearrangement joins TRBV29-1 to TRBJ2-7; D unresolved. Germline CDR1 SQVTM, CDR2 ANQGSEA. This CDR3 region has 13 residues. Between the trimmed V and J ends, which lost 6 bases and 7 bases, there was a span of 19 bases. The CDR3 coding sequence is TGCAGCGTGATGGACCCTGTTAATCGGGAGCAGTACTTC. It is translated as CSVMDPVNREQYF.